These 27 T cell receptor beta chains were all obtained from the same sample, sequenced in a study of T cell clonality in common variable immunodeficiency. Study results and caveats: In common variable immunodeficiency, TCR beta chains reportedly carried fewer deletions and N-nucleotide insertions.

These receptors lack a known antigen. Method: immunoSEQ multiplex PCR; TCRdb's copy keeps in-frame clones and lacks some. This repertoire holds approximately 29,000 clones, and none appear only once. Specimen: peripheral blood mononuclear cells. These receptors all stem from a human donor with common variable immunodeficiency.

With regard to this clone: The read terminates 3 residues before the CDR3 end, so the remaining end is supplied by the germline J gene. The J gene is TRBJ2-7, the V gene TRBV5-5; D gene uncertain. This CDR3 spans 14 amino acids. V was trimmed by 2 bases and J by 0 bases, leaving 9 bases between them. Germline CDR1 is SGHKS and CDR2 is YYEKEE (reference sequence). The DNA read from the CDR3 is TGTGCCAGCAGCTTAATAACCTACTCCTACGAG. It translates to CASSLITYSYE. The whole CDR3 sequence reads CASSLITYSYEQYF.

This clone was recorded many times. The read falls 3 residues short of the CDR3 end, and the missing part is taken from the germline J gene. V is TRBV5-1 and J is TRBJ1-1, with D maybe TRBD1 (5 bases). Trimming took 0 bases from V and 4 from J, leaving 10 bases between them. The CDR3 covers 14 residues. Germline loops: CDR1 SGHRS, CDR2 YFSETQ. The covered CDR3 bases are TGCGCCAGCAGCTTGGACAGGCCTGGCACTGAA. Its translation: CASSLDRPGTE. The full CDR3 sequence reads CASSLDRPGTEAFF.

A remark on this clone: The observed sequence ends 3 residues before the CDR3 terminus, with the missing tail filled in from the germline J gene. This rearrangement joins TRBV6-2 or TRBV6-3 to TRBJ2-7, with 9 positions matching TRBD1. The length of the CDR3 is 15 residues. The junction had 9 bases not matched to a gene; V was cut back by 6 bases and J by 3 bases. Germline V gene sequence: CDR1 MNHEY, CDR2 SVGEGT. CDR3 residues: CASSLWTGEGYEQYF. Incomplete CDR3 DNA: TGTGCCAGCAGCCTTTGGACAGGGGAGGGCTACGAG.

Remarks on this clone: The read comes to an end 3 residues before the CDR3 does, leaving the germline J gene to fill in the end. V gene TRBV19 combines with J gene TRBJ2-1; 8 nucleotides agree with TRBD2. The CDR3 totals 15 residues. Germline V lookup: CDR1 LNHDA, CDR2 SQIVND (reference sequence). V was pared by 6 bases and J by 1 base, with 5 bases of the junction left unmatched. The CDR3 region is CASSPGTRSYNEQFF. The sequenced CDR3 bases are TGTGCCAGTAGCCCCGGGACTAGATCCTACAATGAG.

In regard to this clone: The read ends 3 residues early relative to the CDR3; the germline J gene fills the gap. This chain connects TRBV11-3 to TRBJ2-1; 10 bases fit TRBD2. Germline V gene data show CDR1 as SGHNT and CDR2 as YENEEA. This CDR3 spans 15 amino acids. V lost 1 base to trimming and J lost 7 bases; unmatched junction nucleotides: 4. Partial CDR3 DNA: TGTGCCAGCAGCTTAGCTAGCGGGAGCCGGAATGAG. Encoded protein: CASSLASGSRNE. The full CDR3 sequence reads CASSLASGSRNEQFF.

This clone was counted many times. The CDR3 end is not reached by the read, which stops 3 residues before it; the germline J gene fills it in. This chain connects TRBV6-2 or TRBV6-3 to TRBJ2-3, with 11 bases aligning to TRBD2. The CDR3 is 16 residues long. Looked up from germline, CDR1 is MNHEY and CDR2 is SVGEGT. V dropped 4 bases and J dropped 6; count of bases not matched to a gene: 9. Incomplete CDR3 DNA: TGTGCCAGCAGTTCATATATAGCGGGAGGGAGGGATACG. Translated: CASSSYIAGGRDT. The whole CDR3 protein reads CASSSYIAGGRDTQYF.

As for this clone: The CDR3 end falls 3 residues outside the read, so it is completed with the germline J gene. The chain couples TRBV2 to TRBJ2-5, with 7 bases identical to TRBD2. The trim removed 4 bases at V and 5 bases at J, leaving 7 bases unmatched. This CDR3 has 14 amino acids. Germline assignment: CDR1 SNHLY and CDR2 FYNNEI. The covered CDR3 bases are TGTGCCAGCAGTGTCTTTGCGGGAGAGGAGACC. Translation: CASSVFAGEET. The complete CDR3 sequence is CASSVFAGEETQYF.

This clone showed up many times. The read halts 3 residues ahead of the CDR3 end, with the missing end drawn from the germline J gene. J is TRBJ1-4 and V is TRBV29-1, with 7 bases fitting TRBD1. With V trimmed by 5 bases and J by 5 bases, 5 bases remained unmatched. The CDR3 is made up of 13 amino acids. The germline gives CDR1 SQVTM, CDR2 ANQGSEA. The CDR3 reads CSVYDRVNEKLFF. The part of the CDR3 DNA that was read is TGCAGCGTTTATGACAGGGTAAATGAAAAA.

This clone was seen repeatedly, ten times or more. The read ends 3 residues early relative to the CDR3; the germline J gene fills the gap. The V call is TRBV30, the J call TRBJ1-5; tentative D call: TRBD1 (6 bases). Germline assignment: CDR1 GTSNPN and CDR2 SVGIG (reference sequence). Trimming stripped 7 bases from V and 4 bases from J, with 11 bases between. The CDR3 totals 12 residues. CDR3 DNA, as far as it was read: TGTGCCTTCCGGGACAAAAATCAGCCC. It specifies CAFRDKNQP. The entire CDR3 reads CAFRDKNQPQHF.

This clone was recorded at least ten times. Read sequence stops 3 residues before the CDR3 end, and the germline J gene provides the missing end. The chain recombines TRBV2 with TRBJ2-1; D is possibly TRBD1 (5 bases). The CDR3 extends over 15 amino acids. Trimming cost V 0 bases and J 1 base, with 7 bases left between them. Germline V gene data show CDR1 as SNHLY and CDR2 as FYNNEI. This CDR3 is CASSEAPGSYNEQFF. Partial CDR3 DNA: TGTGCCAGCAGTGAAGCCCCAGGGTCCTACAATGAG.

This clone has a handful of counts. The read terminates 3 residues ahead of where the CDR3 ends, so the germline J gene completes it. J is TRBJ2-1 and V is TRBV20-1, with TRBD2 identical over 7 bases. Germline values: CDR1 DFQATT, CDR2 SNEGSKA (reference sequence). V shed 0 bases, J shed 7 bases, and the junction held 15 bases outside the gene matches. CDR3 length equals 17 residues. Incomplete CDR3 DNA: TGCAGTGCTAGAGATCTGGCGGGAGTGGATCCCTTTAATGAG. Translating gives CSARDLAGVDPFNE. The whole CDR3 protein reads CSARDLAGVDPFNEQFF.

This clone showed up many times. Coverage ceases 3 residues before the CDR3 finishes, and the germline J gene fills in the end. The rearrangement joins TRBV5-1 to TRBJ2-2, with D maybe TRBD2 (7 bases). Trimming took 0 bases from V and 5 from J, leaving 20 bases between them. CDR1 and CDR2 from the germline V gene are SGHRS and YFSETQ. The CDR3 has 18 amino acids. Incomplete CDR3 DNA: TGCGCCAGCAGCTTGGAGACTAGCTGGCAAGGGGGGACCGGGGAG. It specifies CASSLETSWQGGTGE. The complete CDR3 protein is CASSLETSWQGGTGELFF. The variable domain in full, with the rest retrieved from reference TRBV5-1 and TRBJ2-2, is KAGVTQTPRYLIKTRGQQVTLSCSPISGHRSVSWYQQTPGQGLQFLFEYFSETQRNKGNFPGRFSGRQFSNSRSEMNVSTLELGDSALYLCASSLETSWQGGTGELFFGEGSRLTVL.

This clone was detected ten times or more. The observed sequence ends 3 residues before the CDR3 terminus, with the missing tail filled in from the germline J gene. J is TRBJ2-3 and V is TRBV20-1; 12 bases match TRBD2. The J segment lost 3 bases and the V segment lost 1 base, leaving 8 bases of the junction unmatched. The CDR3 runs to 17 residues. Germline CDR1 and CDR2: DFQATT and SNEGSKA (reference sequence). CDR3 sequence: CSARVLRTSGVTDTQYF. CDR3 DNA, as far as it was read: TGCAGTGCTAGAGTCCTCAGGACTAGCGGGGTGACAGATACG.

In its sample, this clone was seen a few times. In the same sample, other DNA sequences code for this CDR3. This chain's CDR3 is CASSIVPGSNQPQHF. The CDR3 DNA, read in part, is TGTGCCAGTAGTATAGTTCCAGGTAGCAATCAGCCC. This rearrangement joins TRBV19 to TRBJ1-5; D gene uncertain. The CDR3 end falls 3 residues outside the read, so it is completed with the germline J gene. The V and J ends lost 1 base and 0 bases respectively, with 7 bases between them. This CDR3 spans 15 amino acids. Germline CDR1 reads LNHDA; CDR2 reads SQIVND (reference sequence).

Only a few counts were recorded for this clone. The observed sequence ends 3 residues before the CDR3 terminus, with the missing tail filled in from the germline J gene. This chain joins TRBV2 and TRBJ2-7; TRBD2 matches 7 bases. The CDR3 consists of 14 residues. Germline trimming cut 3 bases from V and 5 bases from J; bases unmatched to any gene: 7. Germline CDR1 and CDR2: SNHLY and FYNNEI. The CDR3 is CASSEVSGLHEQYF. CDR3 bases read: TGTGCCAGCAGTGAGGTTAGCGGGTTGCACGAG.

Of note for this clone: The read comes to an end 3 residues before the CDR3 does, leaving the germline J gene to fill in the end. The chain links TRBV19 to TRBJ2-1; the match to TRBD2 covers 10 bases. The CDR3 consists of 15 residues. Germline assignment: CDR1 LNHDA and CDR2 SQIVND (reference sequence). Unmatched junction bases numbered 6, after V lost 4 bases and J lost 6 bases. The CDR3 loop is CASSTASGSVNEQFF. Incomplete CDR3 DNA: TGTGCCAGTAGTACCGCTAGCGGGAGCGTCAATGAG.

Ten or more counts support this clone. The DNA read from the CDR3 is TGTGCCTGGAGTGGACTAGCGGGAGTGACTGAGGGGGAG. Its protein is CAWSGLAGVTEGE. In full, the CDR3 reads CAWSGLAGVTEGELFF. V usage is TRBV30 and J usage is TRBJ2-2; 12 bases are shared with TRBD2. Coverage ceases 3 residues before the CDR3 finishes, and the germline J gene fills in the end. The germline V gene has CDR1 GTSNPN and CDR2 SVGIG (reference sequence). The V segment lost 1 base and the J segment 8 bases; nucleotides outside the gene matches: 8. The length of the CDR3 is 16 residues.

In the case of this clone: The junction differs from germline at one of its ends, possibly a read error. The CDR3 end lies 3 residues beyond the end of the read and is filled in from the germline J gene. The V gene is TRBV30, the J gene TRBJ2-7; tentatively, D is TRBD2 (6 bases). CDR1 GTSNPN and CDR2 SVGIG come from the germline V gene (reference sequence). The CDR3 runs to 15 residues. Partial CDR3 DNA: TGTGCGTGGACTGGGTTGGGACTCCAGAGGGGCGAG. This gives the protein CAWTGLGLQRGE. The full CDR3 is CAWTGLGLQRGEQYF.

This clone was observed at least ten times. The CDR3 is cut off 3 residues early in the read; its end comes from the germline J gene. The rearrangement joins TRBV19 to TRBJ2-1; possible D gene TRBD2, 5 bases. The CDR3 is 16 amino acids. V lost 6 bases and J 6 bases, leaving 21 bases between the germline ends. Germline lookup yields CDR1 LNHDA and CDR2 SQIVND (reference sequence). CDR3 protein: CASRMRSGLGSNEQFF. CDR3 DNA, as far as it was read: TGTGCCAGTAGGATGCGATCCGGACTTGGTAGCAATGAG. Looking up the rest from reference TRBV19 and TRBJ2-1 gives the full variable domain: DGGITQSPKYLFRKEGQNVTLSCEQNLNHDAMYWYRQDPGQGLRLIYYSQIVNDFQKGDIAEGYSVSREKKESFPLTVTSAQKNPTAFYLCASRMRSGLGSNEQFFGPGTRLTVL.

This clone was detected many times. The CDR3 goes on 3 residues after the read ends, and that part is filled in from the germline J gene. The gene calls are TRBV5-1 and TRBJ1-1; 7 nucleotides match TRBD1. The V segment lost 1 base and the J segment 0 bases; nucleotides outside the gene matches: 9. The CDR3 totals 17 residues. CDR1 and CDR2 (germline): SGHRS, YFSETQ. CDR3: CASSLTGTALMNTEAFF. CDR3 DNA (partial): TGCGCCAGCAGCTTGACCGGGACAGCCCTCATGAACACTGAA.

This clone was found many times. The read is 3 residues too short to cover the CDR3 end, so that end is filled in from the germline J gene. This sequence joins TRBV6-1 and TRBJ1-2, with D unresolved. Trimming removed 1 base from V and 6 bases from J, with 9 bases in between. The CDR3 has 13 residues. From germline, CDR1 is MNHNS and CDR2 SASEGT. The CDR3 region is CASSEGVRNGYTF. The CDR3 DNA, read in part, is TGTGCCAGCAGTGAAGGGGTCAGGAATGGC.

This clone was counted at least ten times. The read is 3 residues too short to cover the CDR3 end, so that end is filled in from the germline J gene. The gene calls are TRBV19 and TRBJ1-1; 9 nucleotides agree with TRBD1. This CDR3 spans 15 amino acids. Germline trimming cut 5 bases from V and 1 base from J; bases unmatched to any gene: 5. The germline CDR1 and CDR2 sequences are LNHDA and SQIVND (reference sequence). The covered CDR3 bases are TGTGCCAGTAGTGCGGACAGGGGTTGGAACACTGAA. Protein product: CASSADRGWNTE. In full, the CDR3 reads CASSADRGWNTEAFF. The full variable domain, in which reference TRBV19 and TRBJ1-1 provide the parts outside the CDR3, is DGGITQSPKYLFRKEGQNVTLSCEQNLNHDAMYWYRQDPGQGLRLIYYSQIVNDFQKGDIAEGYSVSREKKESFPLTVTSAQKNPTAFYLCASSADRGWNTEAFFGQGTRLTVV.

This clone was seen ten or more times. Read sequence stops 3 residues before the CDR3 end, and the germline J gene provides the missing end. V gene TRBV10-1 combines with J gene TRBJ2-1; 11 bases are a match to TRBD2. Germline CDR1 is WNHNN and CDR2 is SYGVQD (reference sequence). V shed 3 bases and J 1 base; nucleotides not matched to a gene: 2. This CDR3 contains 16 residues. The CDR3: CASSDLAGGSYNEQFF. The part of the CDR3 DNA that was read is TGCGCCAGCAGTGACCTAGCGGGAGGATCCTACAATGAG.

This clone was counted a few times. Read data end 3 residues before the CDR3 end; the end is taken from the germline J gene. V is TRBV11-2 and J is TRBJ1-6; D gene uncertain. Trimming took 1 base from V and 7 from J, leaving 5 bases between them. This CDR3 is 13 amino acids long. Germline lookup yields CDR1 SGHAT and CDR2 FQNNGV. This CDR3 is CASSLVPNSPLHF. The sequenced CDR3 bases are TGTGCCAGCAGCTTAGTTCCGAATTCACCC.

This clone was seen ten or more times. Read coverage stops 3 residues before the CDR3 terminus; the germline J gene supplies the remainder. J is TRBJ2-7 and V is TRBV12-3 or TRBV12-4; 16 bases fit TRBD2. V dropped 6 bases and J dropped 6; count of bases not matched to a gene: 5. The length of the CDR3 is 15 residues. The CDR3 DNA, read in part, is TGTGCCAGCAGACCAGGGACTAGCGGGAGGGGCGAG. Residues: CASRPGTSGRGE. The whole CDR3 is CASRPGTSGRGEQYF.

This CDR3 is CASSLGLLPGQGAYNEQFF. Incomplete CDR3 DNA: TGCGCCAGCAGCTTGGGCCTCCTACCGGGACAGGGGGCTTACAATGAG. The chain has TRBV5-1 and TRBJ2-1; TRBD1 agrees at 12 bases. The CDR3 extends 3 residues past the end of the read, so its final part is completed from the germline J gene. The V segment lost 0 bases and the J segment 4 bases; nucleotides outside the gene matches: 11. The CDR3 is made up of 19 amino acids. Germline V gene sequence: CDR1 SGHRS, CDR2 YFSETQ. Complete variable domain (other parts from reference TRBV5-1 and TRBJ2-1): KAGVTQTPRYLIKTRGQQVTLSCSPISGHRSVSWYQQTPGQGLQFLFEYFSETQRNKGNFPGRFSGRQFSNSRSEMNVSTLELGDSALYLCASSLGLLPGQGAYNEQFFGPGTRLTVL.

The sample holds many counts of this clone. Read coverage stops 3 residues before the CDR3 terminus; the germline J gene supplies the remainder. The chain uses TRBV29-1 and TRBJ2-1; tentative D call: TRBD2 (6 bases). CDR1 and CDR2 from the germline V gene are SQVTM and ANQGSEA. The CDR3 has 15 residues. Deletions cut 4 bases from V and 6 bases from J, with 19 bases between. CDR3 bases read: TGCAGCGTTGCCCCCGGGACTCCCAAAACCAATGAG. This translates into CSVAPGTPKTNE. The complete CDR3 protein is CSVAPGTPKTNEQFF.